This T cell receptor (beta chain) was observed in a study of T cells in women clearing cervical HPV infection. Sequencing was performed with immunoSEQ multiplex PCR; in TCRdb, only in-frame clones are kept and a portion is missing. The table for this sample gives about 33,000 clones. As concerns this clone: The read ends 3 residues before the CDR3 terminus; that terminus is restored from the germline J gene.

The V and J ends lost 6 bases and 1 base respectively, with 15 bases between them. The CDR3 covers 16 residues. Germline CDR1 and CDR2: ENHRY and SYGVKD. This chain connects TRBV10-3 to TRBJ2-2; tentative D call: TRBD1 (7 bases). This receptor was obtained from a woman between 18 and 70 years old with a cervical HPV16 infection that either progressed to CIN3+ or cleared (not recorded which). Sequencing used blood buffy coat. The DNA read from the CDR3 is TGTGCCATCAGCGACCGGCGGGACAGGAACACCGGGGAG. This gives the protein CAISDRRDRNTGE. The full CDR3 sequence reads CAISDRRDRNTGELFF.